Below are 11 T cell receptor beta chains sequenced from a single sample in a study of shared clonotypes between healthy human individuals (dated by TCRdb to the early 2020s). Libraries came from the immunoSEQ multiplex PCR assay. Imported from immuneACCESS, the table was reduced by TCRdb to in-frame sequences with V and J called. These copies leave out some clones; in studies compared against another copy, an unresolved V gene accounts for under half, and the cause of the remainder is not known. The sample table shows millions of clones, and over 85% are seen once. The top ten constitute about 1.1% of the sample. For the CD8 naive samples, CD45RO-negative cells were positively selected for CCR7, yielding a CD45RA+CCR7+ population from which TemRA cells were excluded. Sequenced: naive CD8+ T cells sorted from blood. The sample's cell subset or site label, decoded: CD45RA+CCR7+. The origin of the receptors is a man aged 18 to 35 in good health.

This chain connects TRBV4-1 to TRBJ2-7; no reliable D call. CDR1 MGHRA and CDR2 YSYEKL come from the germline V gene. Trimming removed 0 bases from V and 2 bases from J, with 11 bases in between. This CDR3 comprises 15 residues. CDR3 DNA: TGCGCCAGCAGCCAAGAAGCCCCTCCCGCCTACGAGCAGTACTTC. Its translation: CASSQEAPPAYEQYF.

The chain couples TRBV5-4 to TRBJ2-3; D is unresolved. The ends were cut back, 3 bases at V and 0 bases at J, with 8 bases in the middle. The CDR3 extends over 14 amino acids. CDR1 is SGHNT, CDR2 YYREEE, per germline (reference sequence). The CDR3 protein is CASSSQDSTDTQYF. CDR3 DNA sequence: TGTGCCAGCAGCTCGCAGGACAGCACAGATACGCAGTATTTT.

The V call is TRBV5-4, the J call TRBJ2-7, with D perhaps given as TRBD1 or TRBD2 (5 bases each). Trimming pared 3 bases from V and 3 bases from J, leaving 10 bases between. CDR3 length equals 13 residues. Germline CDR1 and CDR2: SGHNT and YYREEE (reference sequence). CDR3 amino acids: CASSYRDHYEQYF. The DNA for the CDR3 is TGTGCCAGCAGCTACCGGGACCACTACGAGCAGTACTTC.

The J gene is TRBJ1-5, the V gene TRBV11-2; perhaps TRBD1 as D (5 bases). V lost 1 base and J lost 5, with 21 bases in between. This CDR3 region has 18 residues. Germline values: CDR1 SGHAT, CDR2 FQNNGV. In DNA form, the CDR3 reads TGTGCCAGCAGCTTAGGTTTTGCAGGGTCGGCATCCGATCAGCCCCAGCATTTT. It codes for CASSLGFAGSASDQPQHF.

J is TRBJ2-7 and V is TRBV4-1; no reliable D call. Deletions cut 1 base from V and 0 bases from J, with 10 bases between. CDR3 length: 15 residues. Germline lookup yields CDR1 MGHRA and CDR2 YSYEKL. DNA for the CDR3: TGCGCCAGCAGCCAAGTATCGGCTGTCTCCTACGAGCAGTACTTC. This codes for CASSQVSAVSYEQYF.

Points on this clone: The same CDR3 is also encoded by other DNA sequences in this sample. V and J are TRBV6-1 and TRBJ2-7; D is ambiguous. The CDR3 consists of 10 residues. Between the trimmed V and J ends, which lost 8 bases and 2 bases, there was a span of 4 bases. Germline V gives CDR1 MNHNS, CDR2 SASEGT. The CDR3 region is CASRTYEQYF. For the CDR3, the DNA is TGTGCCAGCCGAACCTACGAGCAGTACTTC.

This chain uses TRBV10-2 with TRBJ1-2, with a tentative D call TRBD1 (5 bases). The ends were cut back, 0 bases at V and 7 bases at J, with 18 bases in the middle. The CDR3 is 16 amino acids. Looked up from germline, CDR1 is WSHSY and CDR2 is SAAADI. CDR3 amino acids: CASSESRAAPRGGYTF. The CDR3 bases are TGCGCCAGCAGTGAGTCGAGGGCAGCCCCTAGGGGTGGCTACACCTTC.

Turning to this clone: Other DNA sequences in this specimen translate into the identical CDR3. V is TRBV7-9 and J is TRBJ2-7, with D uncertain. V was shortened by 3 bases and J by 4 bases, with 7 bases between the two germline ends. The germline CDR1 and CDR2 sequences are SEHNR and FQNEAQ (reference sequence). This CDR3 region has 12 residues. CDR3 loop: CASSLGAYEQYF. The CDR3 DNA reads as TGTGCCAGCAGCTTGGGCGCATACGAGCAGTACTTC.

The rearrangement links TRBV9 to TRBJ2-7; TRBD1 matches at 7 bases. Germline V gene sequence: CDR1 SGDLS, CDR2 YYNGEE. Trimming at V came to 0 bases and at J to 4 bases, leaving 7 bases not matched to a gene. This CDR3 is 15 amino acids long. CDR3 protein: CASSVGSGGRYEQYF. The CDR3 DNA is TGTGCCAGCAGCGTAGGATCAGGGGGTAGGTACGAGCAGTACTTC.

The chain joins TRBV28 to TRBJ2-7; 9 nucleotides match TRBD2. Trimming removed 2 bases from V and 4 bases from J; junction bases left unmatched: 6. CDR3 length: 15 amino acids. Germline CDR1 reads MDHEN; CDR2 reads SYDVKM. CDR3 bases: TGTGCCAGCAGTTTAAACCCAGCGGGGGGTTACGAGCAGTACTTC. It yields the protein CASSLNPAGGYEQYF.

V usage is TRBV10-1 and J usage is TRBJ2-2; 9 bases fit TRBD1. The CDR3 totals 17 residues. J was trimmed by 3 bases and V by 6 bases; bases with no gene match: 11. From germline, CDR1 is WNHNN and CDR2 SYGVQD (reference sequence). Written as DNA, the CDR3 is TGCGCCAGCAGCGCAACCCCGGGACAGGGCTACACCGGGGAGCTGTTTTTT. Its translation is CASSATPGQGYTGELFF.